This section outlines one T cell receptor beta chain sequence together with its context. V shed 4 bases, J shed 0 bases, and the junction held 5 bases outside the gene matches. Looked up from germline, CDR1 is LGHDT and CDR2 is YNNKEL (reference sequence). CDR3 length equals 16 residues. Some clones are missing from TCRdb's copy, which holds only in-frame ones; the method was immunoSEQ multiplex PCR. The sample lists about 210,000 clones, around 82% occurring once. This specimen belongs to a study of blood T cell repertoires in COVID-19. V gene TRBV3-1 (or the pseudogene TRBV3-2) combines with J gene TRBJ1-4; TRBD1 agrees at 7 bases. The TCR originated in a human donor in a cohort sampled during active COVID-19. The sequencing input was peripheral blood. The CDR3 reads CASSRTGDATNEKLFF. In DNA form, the CDR3 reads TGTGCCAGCAGCCGGACAGGCGACGCAACTAATGAAAAACTGTTTTTT.